Given below is one T cell receptor (beta chain) in context. The antigen remains unidentified. The sample originates from a study of T cell responses to AZD1222 COVID-19 vaccine. The V segment lost 5 bases and the J segment 1 base; nucleotides outside the gene matches: 8. This CDR3 is built from 17 residues. Germline CDR1 reads MRHNA; CDR2 reads SNTAGT. Clones were read by immunoSEQ multiplex PCR, and TCRdb kept only the in-frame ones, dropping some. The profile covers roughly 58,000 clones, with 85% to 90% appearing a single time and approximately 19% taken by the ten largest. Study-wide points: Spike-specific TCRs gained breadth and depth after people received two AZD1222 doses. Nearly half of the spike-specific TCRs reportedly recognize variant regions that carry no mutations. Females made up more of the donors, who were largely white British, and clonal diversity may have come out too low.

Here the sequenced sample was peripheral blood, taken on day 0 of MenACWY control vaccination. The receptor was isolated from an adult in good health. The chain combines TRBV6-4 with TRBJ2-2; 9 positions agree with TRBD1. As DNA, the CDR3 is TGTGCCAGCAGTCCGGACAGGGGCGTATGGAACACCGGGGAGCTGTTTTTT. Amino acid sequence: CASSPDRGVWNTGELFF.